This TCR beta chain was captured by sequencing in a study of T-cell reconstitution after alpha-beta-depleted transplantation in children. Study outcomes and limitations: Among T cells one year after transplant, newly produced cells accounted for most counts and diversity.

As regards this clonotype: What it recognizes is unknown.

Unique molecular identifiers were incorporated into the prepared TCRbeta library. TCRdb re-derived calls from the PCR reads in MiXCR, one entry per CDR3 protein. The sample holds around 500,000 distinct CDR3 sequences, roughly 24% seen once. Germline V CDR1 and CDR2: WNHNN, SYGVQD (reference sequence). CDR3 length: 16 residues. Trimming removed 3 bases from V and 6 bases from J; junction bases left unmatched: 6. Sample: PBMCs, mostly from graft donor cells, taken 360 days after TCRalphabeta/CD19-depleted stem cell transplant. The source is a boy under two years old who had a stem cell transplant for acute myeloid leukemia, so the T cells may come from the graft donor. J is TRBJ2-3 and V is TRBV10-1, with 13 bases fitting TRBD2. CDR3 region: CASSERLAGGHDTQYF. The CDR3 nucleotides read TGCGCCAGCAGTGAAAGACTAGCGGGGGGTCATGATACGCAGTATTTT.